The text below deals with one TCR beta chain. The data were taken from a study of early stage breast cancer tumors. Clones were sequenced by immunoSEQ multiplex PCR, and TCRdb holds only the in-frame ones, with some missing. The data show about 36,000 clones, around 68% seen once. Germline-derived CDR1 and CDR2 are MNHEY and SMNVEV (reference sequence). This CDR3 contains 16 residues. The J segment lost 7 bases and the V segment lost 6 bases, leaving 13 bases of the junction unmatched. This receptor was obtained from a person in their 60s with breast cancer. The J gene is TRBJ1-4, the V gene TRBV27; 8 bases align to TRBD1. The sample taken for sequencing was blood. In DNA, the CDR3 is TGTGCCAGCAGCCCCAATCAGGGGGCCGCTGGTGAAAAACTGTTTTTT. Its protein product is CASSPNQGAAGEKLFF.